Presented here are 8 T cell receptor beta chains from one specimen sequenced in a study of blood T cell repertoires in COVID-19. Sequencing used immunoSEQ multiplex PCR; TCRdb keeps in-frame clones, though not all of them. The profile shows 150,000 to 200,000 clones, 88% of them singletons. Material for sequencing was peripheral blood. Every receptor here comes from a man over 45 who had recovered from COVID-19.

This clone was seen more than once but under ten times. The rearrangement uses TRBV5-3 and TRBJ2-3, with D tentatively TRBD1 (6 bases). TRBV5-3 is given ORF status, its function remaining uncertain. The CDR3 runs to 15 residues. The germline V and J ends were trimmed by 4 bases and 6 bases, with 18 bases remaining between them. CDR3 residues: CARSKTGPPEDTQYF. CDR3 sequence (DNA): TGTGCCAGAAGCAAAACAGGGCCCCCCGAGGATACGCAGTATTTT.

V gene TRBV7-6 combines with J gene TRBJ2-7, with D maybe TRBD1 (6 bases). Germline CDR1 SGHVS, CDR2 FNYEAQ. The CDR3 is 14 amino acids. The V end was cut by 5 bases, the J end by 2 bases, with 13 bases between. CDR3 amino acids: CASSRTDRTYEQYF. The CDR3 nucleotides read TGTGCCAGCAGCCGAACCGACAGGACCTACGAGCAGTACTTC.

The rearrangement links TRBV30 to TRBJ2-3, with 9 bases identical to TRBD2. Per germline, CDR1 GTSNPN and CDR2 SVGIG (reference sequence). This CDR3 has 16 amino acids. J was trimmed by 1 base and V by 4 bases; bases with no gene match: 9. In nucleotides, the CDR3 is TGTGCCTGGACTTGGGGGGGGACTAGCCGCACAGATACGCAGTATTTT. Translation: CAWTWGGTSRTDTQYF.

This chain joins TRBV19 and TRBJ1-2, with 7 bases aligning to TRBD1. The V segment lost 6 bases and the J segment 0 bases; nucleotides outside the gene matches: 7. This CDR3 is built from 15 residues. CDR1 is LNHDA, CDR2 SQIVND, per germline (reference sequence). The CDR3 DNA sequence: TGTGCCAGTAGGGACAGGACCCTAGCTAACTATGGCTACACCTTC. This gives the protein CASRDRTLANYGYTF. The full variable domain, rest sourced from reference TRBV19 and TRBJ1-2, is DGGITQSPKYLFRKEGQNVTLSCEQNLNHDAMYWYRQDPGQGLRLIYYSQIVNDFQKGDIAEGYSVSREKKESFPLTVTSAQKNPTAFYLCASRDRTLANYGYTFGSGTRLTVV.

This clone has only a few counts. The V and J genes are TRBV6-2 or TRBV6-3 and TRBJ2-7; 10 bases are shared with TRBD2. The germline gives CDR1 MNHEY, CDR2 SVGEGT. After removal of 5 bases from V and 4 bases from J, the junction contained 5 bases not matched to a gene. The CDR3 consists of 14 residues. This chain's CDR3 is CASSLAGVVYEQYF. The CDR3 region has the DNA TGTGCCAGCAGTCTAGCGGGAGTGGTGTACGAGCAGTACTTC.

This clone has a single count. The V and J genes are TRBV30 and TRBJ1-2; possibly TRBD1 for D (5 bases). Trimming cost V 5 bases and J 4 bases, with 8 bases left between them. The CDR3 loop spans 11 amino acids. Per the germline V gene, CDR1 is GTSNPN and CDR2 is SVGIG (reference sequence). Here the CDR3 DNA reads TGTGCCTGGGGGGCCCTCTATGGCTACACCTTC. Translated: CAWGALYGYTF.

About this clone itself: Other DNA sequences in the same sample also yield this CDR3. The chain recombines TRBV7-9 with TRBJ1-6; D gene unclear. Germline-derived CDR1 and CDR2 are SEHNR and FQNEAQ (reference sequence). V dropped 0 bases and J dropped 1 base, with 7 bases sitting between them. The CDR3 spans 16 residues. For the CDR3, the DNA is TGTGCCAGCAGCTTAGCGCGGGGTTCCTATAATTCACCCCTCCACTTT. Amino acid sequence: CASSLARGSYNSPLHF.

The chain combines TRBV14 with TRBJ1-1; D call uncertain. Germline CDR1 SGHDN, CDR2 FVKESK. The CDR3 consists of 14 residues. Trimming took 4 bases from V and 3 from J, leaving 12 bases between them. The CDR3, as DNA: TGTGCCAGCAGCCGTGGAGGGTTGGACACTGAAGCTTTCTTT. Its translation: CASSRGGLDTEAFF.